Shown below are 22 T cell receptor beta chains from a single sample sequenced in a study of blood T cell repertoires in COVID-19 (dated by TCRdb to the early 2020s). Library preparation used the immunoSEQ multiplex PCR assay. TCRdb obtained this table from immuneACCESS and retained in-frame rearrangements with V and J assigned. These tables miss some clones; where compared with another copy, unresolved V genes account for less than half of the shortfall, and the remainder is unexplained. The table for this sample lists around 220,000 clones; more than 70% of them were counted only once. Less than 8% of the sample is held by the ten biggest clonotypes. Sequencing used PBMCs or T cells enriched from blood (not recorded which). The receptors were sampled from a woman in her forties with acute COVID-19.

This chain joins TRBV7-9 and TRBJ1-2; D gene ambiguous. Per the germline V gene, CDR1 is SEHNR and CDR2 is FQNEAQ (reference sequence). This CDR3 has 13 amino acids. V lost 5 bases, J lost 2 bases, and 9 bases lay in between. DNA for the CDR3: TGTGCCAGCAGCCCGGGTTGGAACTATGGCTACACCTTC. Its protein is CASSPGWNYGYTF.

The V gene is TRBV10-3, the J gene TRBJ2-3; tentatively, D is TRBD2 (5 bases). V lost 3 bases, J lost 0 bases, and 7 bases lay in between. The CDR3 is 14 residues long. The germline V gene encodes CDR1 ENHRY and CDR2 SYGVKD. The CDR3 is CAISDRTSTDTQYF. CDR3 bases: TGTGCCATCAGTGACAGGACTAGCACAGATACGCAGTATTTT.

CDR3 bases: TGTGCCAGCTCACCACGTACGGGTATAGCATACAATGAGCAGTTCTTC. Protein: CASSPRTGIAYNEQFF. This sequence joins TRBV18 and TRBJ2-1; D unclear. The germline V gene encodes CDR1 KGHSH and CDR2 LQKENI. The CDR3 runs to 16 residues. V lost 1 base, J lost 4 bases, and 14 bases lay in between.

At least ten counts were recorded for this clone. This chain joins TRBV19 and TRBJ2-5, with 12 bases aligning to TRBD2. The germline CDR1 and CDR2 sequences are LNHDA and SQIVND (reference sequence). There are 15 residues in the CDR3. Losses at the gene ends were 3 bases for V and 7 bases for J; bases not matched to a gene: 6. The chain's CDR3 is CASSISLAGGPTQYF. The CDR3 DNA reads TGTGCCAGTAGTATTAGTCTAGCGGGAGGGCCGACCCAGTACTTC.

The V and J genes are TRBV6-5 and TRBJ2-2; 8 bases are a match to TRBD2. Germline V gives CDR1 MNHEY, CDR2 SVGAGI. The CDR3 is 14 residues long. V trimming: 6 bases; J trimming: 1 base; junction bases outside the gene matches: 1. The DNA for the CDR3 is TGTGCCAGCAGCCTAGCGGGGAACACCGGGGAGCTGTTTTTT. Protein product: CASSLAGNTGELFF.

The genes are TRBV6-2 or TRBV6-3 and TRBJ2-5, with D possibly being TRBD2 (6 bases). V lost 6 bases to trimming and J lost 7 bases, with 18 bases between them. This CDR3 has 14 amino acids. Looked up from germline, CDR1 is MNHEY and CDR2 is SVGEGT. This chain's CDR3 is CASSPNGTPRTQYF. CDR3 DNA sequence: TGTGCCAGCAGCCCCAACGGGACTCCCAGGACCCAGTACTTC.

This clone appeared once. The chain has TRBV21-1 and TRBJ1-5. TRBV21-1 constitutes a pseudogene. This CDR3 contains 17 residues. CDR3 sequence: CASSNRGSGYSNQPQHF. Written as DNA, the CDR3 is TGTGCCAGCAGCAACCGGGGGTCGGGTTATAGCAATCAGCCCCAGCATTTT.

The chain joins TRBV5-1 to TRBJ2-5; D possibly corresponds to TRBD1 (5 bases). V dropped 4 bases and J dropped 5 bases, with 18 bases sitting between them. CDR3 size: 15 residues. Germline CDR1 is SGHRS and CDR2 is YFSETQ. CDR3 amino acids: CASSPLDRDWETQYF. CDR3 DNA sequence: TGCGCCAGCAGCCCCCTAGACAGAGATTGGGAGACCCAGTACTTC.

The V call is TRBV20-1, the J call TRBJ1-4, with D perhaps TRBD1 (6 bases). CDR1 and CDR2 (germline): DFQATT, SNEGSKA (reference sequence). V was trimmed by 3 bases and J by 5 bases, leaving 13 bases between them. The CDR3 is 14 residues long. The CDR3 region has the DNA TGCAGTGCTAGTTTGGGGGCAATCAATGAAAAACTGTTTTTT. As protein: CSASLGAINEKLFF.

The V gene is TRBV11-3, the J gene TRBJ2-2; 7 bases match TRBD1. The germline CDR1 and CDR2 sequences are SGHNT and YENEEA. This CDR3 is built from 17 residues. Trimming at V came to 5 bases and at J to 2 bases, leaving 11 bases not matched to a gene. CDR3 protein: CASSKGTGQPNTGELFF. The CDR3 DNA follows: TGTGCCAGCAGCAAGGGGACGGGACAGCCAAACACCGGGGAGCTGTTTTTT.

This rearrangement joins TRBV29-1 to TRBJ2-3; either TRBD1 or TRBD2 may supply D (5 bases each). The V and J ends lost 7 bases and 4 bases respectively, with 9 bases between them. Germline loops: CDR1 SQVTM, CDR2 ANQGSEA. This CDR3 has 11 residues. This CDR3 is CSGGRSDTQYF. The CDR3 nucleotides are TGCAGCGGGGGACGGTCAGATACGCAGTATTTT.

This clone was detected many times. The genes are TRBV28 and TRBJ1-2; possible D gene TRBD1, 5 bases. The germline V gene has CDR1 MDHEN and CDR2 SYDVKM. V was shortened by 11 bases and J by 6 bases, with 16 bases between the two germline ends. This CDR3 is 12 amino acids long. The CDR3 nucleotides read TGTGCCGTCGGAAGGGGCAGGGATGGCTACACCTTC. Encoded protein: CAVGRGRDGYTF.

This clone was picked up one time. The chain is built from TRBV7-9 and TRBJ1-6, with 10 bases aligning to TRBD1. The germline V gene encodes CDR1 SEHNR and CDR2 FQNEAQ (reference sequence). The V and J ends lost 8 bases and 7 bases, in that order; junction bases with no gene match: 5. This CDR3 region has 14 residues. In DNA, the CDR3 is TGTGCCAGCCGTGCGGGACAGGGGAATTCACCCCTCCACTTT. Amino acids: CASRAGQGNSPLHF.

The V call is TRBV10-3, the J call TRBJ2-3, with 8 bases identical to TRBD2. The CDR3 has 18 amino acids. CDR1 is ENHRY, CDR2 SYGVKD, per germline. The V and J ends lost 4 bases and 1 base, in that order; junction bases with no gene match: 13. The CDR3 DNA sequence: TGTGCCATCAGTGCGTCCCTATTTAGCGGGAATGGCACAGATACGCAGTATTTT. Its protein is CAISASLFSGNGTDTQYF.

This clone was counted a single time. V gene TRBV7-2 combines with J gene TRBJ2-7; the D is unclear. Germline CDR1 reads SGHTA; CDR2 reads FQGNSA. The CDR3 is 11 residues long. Trimming cost V 5 bases and J 6 bases, with 8 bases left between them. CDR3 DNA sequence: TGTGCCAGCAGCCGGGTACGCGAGCAGTACTTC. This sequence encodes CASSRVREQYF.

This chain uses TRBV7-9 with TRBJ2-2, with 13 bases matching TRBD2. V trimming: 6 bases; J trimming: 4 bases; junction bases outside the gene matches: 14. CDR3 size: 19 residues. Germline V gives CDR1 SEHNR, CDR2 FQNEAQ (reference sequence). DNA for the CDR3: TGTGCCAGCAGAGACGTTGGACTAGCGGGAGTATGGGGCACCGGGGAGCTGTTTTTT. Residues: CASRDVGLAGVWGTGELFF.

This chain connects TRBV28 to TRBJ1-1; D not resolved. The V gene's germline CDR1 is MDHEN and CDR2 SYDVKM. The CDR3 has 16 amino acids. The ends were cut back, 5 bases at V and 3 bases at J, with 19 bases in the middle. In nucleotides, the CDR3 is TGTGCCAGCAGTCCCCACGGGAGGGTTTGGGACACTGAAGCTTTCTTT. This encodes CASSPHGRVWDTEAFF. Supplemented by reference TRBV28 and TRBJ1-1, the full variable domain reads DVKVTQSSRYLVKRTGEKVFLECVQDMDHENMFWYRQDPGLGLRLIYFSYDVKMKEKGDIPEGYSVSREKKERFSLILESASTNQTSMYLCASSPHGRVWDTEAFFGQGTRLTVV.

J is TRBJ1-5 and V is TRBV4-3, with D possibly being TRBD1 (5 bases). The CDR3 is 15 residues long. Trimming removed 3 bases from V and 3 bases from J, with 12 bases in between. From germline, CDR1 is LGHNA and CDR2 YSLEER. CDR3 sequence reads: CASSHSDGHNQPQHF. The CDR3, as DNA: TGCGCCAGCAGCCATTCTGACGGACACAATCAGCCCCAGCATTTT.

This sequence joins TRBV7-6 and TRBJ2-7; 9 bases line up with TRBD2. J gave up 2 bases and V 5 bases, and 16 bases lay outside the gene matches. From germline, CDR1 is SGHVS and CDR2 FNYEAQ. CDR3 length: 18 residues. The CDR3 region has the DNA TGTGCCAGCAGCCCCCCTATTTCGGCTAGCGGGAAAGCCTACGAGCAGTACTTC. Its translation: CASSPPISASGKAYEQYF.

The chain links TRBV2 to TRBJ1-3; 9 nucleotides agree with TRBD1. With V trimmed by 5 bases and J by 3 bases, 8 bases remained unmatched. The CDR3 totals 16 residues. The germline CDR1 and CDR2 sequences are SNHLY and FYNNEI. The CDR3 DNA follows: TGTGCCAGCAGTTATACAGGGGGCTTGGGTGGAAACACCATATATTTT. It is translated as CASSYTGGLGGNTIYF.

The J gene is TRBJ1-5, the V gene TRBV19, with D tentatively TRBD1 (6 bases). This CDR3 region has 17 residues. The germline gives CDR1 LNHDA, CDR2 SQIVND (reference sequence). V was shortened by 6 bases and J by 7 bases, with 25 bases between the two germline ends. CDR3 amino acids: CASSQRGGRAEKQPQHF. DNA of the CDR3: TGTGCCAGTAGCCAACGGGGGGGGCGCGCAGAGAAACAGCCCCAGCATTTT.

This chain uses TRBV21-1 with TRBJ2-7; TRBD2 is taken as the D call from the table, unchecked against the DNA. TRBV21-1 is classified as a pseudogene. The CDR3 extends over 15 amino acids. CDR3: CASSPRDFSFHEQYF. As DNA, the CDR3 is TGTGCCAGCAGCCCGCGGGACTTCTCCTTCCACGAGCAGTACTTC.